This T cell receptor (beta chain) was identified during a study of beta chain features in type 1 diabetes. Study-level points and caveats: Moderately but significantly shorter TCRB CDR3s were found in Type 1 diabetes patients in all four CD4+ subsets. Across patients, naive, central memory and Treg TCRB repertoires exhibited apparently greater similarity than was observed across healthy donors.

The CDR3 extends over 13 amino acids. Trimming cost V 5 bases and J 4 bases, with 15 bases left between them. CDR1 SQVTM and CDR2 ANQGSEA come from the germline V gene. Notes on this clone: Its antigen is not known.

Sorting based on CD45RO/CCR7/CD25/CD127/CD95/CD27 separated CD4+ naive, central memory, regulatory and stem cell-like memory cells. Sorted populations all exceeded 98% purity. Of the isolated RNA, all was reverse transcribed, and so the sequenced material was expressed TCRB transcripts. TCRdb keeps only in-frame clones here, not all; method: immunoSEQ multiplex PCR. The sample contains a few hundred thousand clones, approximately 13% of which appear only once. The V gene is TRBV29-1, the J gene TRBJ2-7, with a tentative D call TRBD2 (7 bases). The sequence came from a man aged 30 to 45 with type 1 diabetes. Sequencing was done on a sample of naive CD4+ T cells from blood. This chain's CDR3 is CSVTSGGRYEQYF. CDR3 DNA: TGCAGCGTTACGTCGGGGGGCAGGTACGAGCAGTACTTC.